This TCR beta chain was found in a study of regulatory T cells in long-lasting Graves disease (dated by TCRdb to the early 2020s). About the investigation overall: Persistent Graves' disease was defined as antithyroid drug treatment for over 5 years with persistently positive TSH receptor autoantibodies. Patients with persistent Graves' disease were compared with patients with newly diagnosed Graves' disease using TCR sequencing and RNA sequencing of peripheral blood. The study took place in China and was registered as a clinical trial. A total of roughly 35 samples underwent TCR sequencing: some 13 from persistent and some 20 from newly diagnosed Graves' disease patients. Persistent Graves' disease patients in the clinical cohort had taken antithyroid drugs for approximately ten years on average. The full study reports these points: Compared with newly diagnosed patients, patients with persistent Graves' disease had lower TCR Shannon entropy and fewer highly expanded clones, which suggests clonal expansion. The authors noted that the small sample size was a limitation that may lower accuracy. Because the primary lesion, thyroid tissue, could not be accessed, the study looked at peripheral blood alone. Sequencing and analysis were limited to the TCR beta chain. A larger number of public clonotypes was shared among persistent patients (approximately 3,000) than among newly diagnosed patients (about 990). TRBV28, TRBJ1-2 and TRBJ2-5 were preferentially used in persistent disease, while TRBV20-1 and TRBJ2-1 were favored in newly diagnosed disease.

According to the study, the label for this sample's time point signals: persistent/refractory GD, antithyroid drugs over 5 years with positive TRAb. RNA was extracted from PBMCs in TRIzol for both TCR sequencing and RNA sequencing. The diagnosis of Graves' disease was made according to American Thyroid Association guidelines. Patients for the study were recruited at an endocrinology department in Xi'an, China. Each patient gave 7 to 9.5 milliliters of peripheral blood, collected in an EDTA anticoagulant tube. PBMCs were isolated by Ficoll Paque Plus density gradient separation without further T cell sorting. An Agilent 2100 Bioanalyzer and agarose gel were used to check RNA quality, and a NanoDrop 2000 was used to measure RNA concentration. On this clonotype itself: The antigen it binds to is not known. Per-base qualities were not stored, and no clone one base away is much larger.

The germline V gene (reference sequence) provides CDR1 GTSNPN and CDR2 SVGIG. V is reduced by 5 bases and J by 6 bases, leaving a spacing of 10 bases between them. The CDR3, from cysteine to phenylalanine, totals 12 residues. The kept DNA is CDR3 alone, 36 bases in frame from the first base. The library relied on multiplex PCR. The listed sequencing device is Illumina HiSeq 4000. To build TCR beta libraries, CDR3 regions were amplified by Arm-PCR using iRepertoire HTBI primers. Gel purification was performed on PCR products prior to sequencing. In the authors' own workflow: A total of fewer than 70 TRBV and 14 TRBJ segments were identified across samples and were used for gene usage analysis of CDR3 amino acid clonotypes. Filtered high-quality paired reads were merged into contigs using COPE and FqMerger. BLAST was used to align contigs to the IMGT TRBV, TRBD and TRBJ reference genes, and CDR3 was defined following IMGT. Any clonotype with a frequency above 0.1% was counted as a highly expanded clone. Shannon entropy served as the measure of repertoire diversity, while the Gini coefficient captured V-J evenness. Clonotypes shared by more than one individual were considered public. TCRdb ran its own pipeline on the public reads, namely fastp trimming at Q25 and MiXCR clone calling, and kept in-frame beta chains. Each entry is one CDR3 protein sequence, shown with its most common DNA and genes. For this entry, the V and J calls and clone size follow TCRdb and not the study's own pipeline. The sample table contains roughly 400,000 distinct CDR3 sequences; only one count was recorded for around 20% of them. The ten largest clonotypes hold 13% to 15% of the sample.

The input for sequencing was peripheral blood mononuclear cells (PBMCs), taken when the disease was refractory, from a patient treated with antithyroid drugs. This TCR was sampled from a female donor with Graves disease. The sequence links TRBV30 to TRBJ2-2, with no reliable assignment of the D segment. The DNA sequence is given as TGTGCCTGGGCGCATTTTTCCGGGGAGCTGTTTTTT. Protein translation: CAWAHFSGELFF.